This T cell receptor beta chain was profiled in a study of blood T cell repertoires in COVID-19. Study summary: The samples span acute and convalescent COVID-19 from the United States, Italy and Spain. From T cells, B-cell-depleted T cells, or PBMCs came the material, which was cDNA or gDNA.

The germline V and J ends were trimmed by 4 bases and 0 bases, with 13 bases remaining between them. This CDR3 spans 17 amino acids. In germline, CDR1 is KGHSH, CDR2 LQKENI. Sequencing used immunoSEQ multiplex PCR; TCRdb keeps in-frame clones, though not all of them. The sample shows roughly 130,000 clones, more than 75% of them seen only once. The sample consisted of peripheral blood. The source is an elderly man with acute or convalescent COVID-19. This rearrangement joins TRBV18 to TRBJ2-6, with D perhaps TRBD2 (5 bases). The CDR3 protein is CASSLSGIYSGANVLTF. The CDR3 DNA follows: TGTGCCAGCTCACTCAGCGGAATATACTCTGGGGCCAACGTCCTGACTTTC.